The 20 T cell receptor beta chains presented below share a single source sample, sequenced in a study of cytomegalovirus exposure and HLA in healthy donors. Primers for the PCR totalled 60 Vbeta and 13 Jbeta. Some clones are missing from TCRdb's copy, which holds only in-frame ones; the method was immunoSEQ multiplex PCR. Among about 200,000 clones listed, 80% to 90% were seen once. The sequenced sample consisted of PBMCs. The receptor set was obtained from a man aged 25-45 years in good health and CMV-seronegative.

DNA of the CDR3: TGTGCCAGCAGTTTAGGGCCCGGACAGCCCTCCTACGAGCAGTACTTC. Translating gives CASSLGPGQPSYEQYF. The chain combines TRBV28 with TRBJ2-7, with D possibly TRBD1 on 6 matching bases. Trimming left V 2 bases short and J 0 bases short, with 14 bases between. The CDR3 is 16 amino acids. Germline loops: CDR1 MDHEN, CDR2 SYDVKM.

The V call is TRBV4-2, the J call TRBJ1-1; TRBD1 aligns across 8 bases. V lost 1 base to trimming and J lost 10 bases; unmatched junction nucleotides: 11. The germline V gene encodes CDR1 LGHNA and CDR2 YNFKEQ. CDR3 length equals 15 residues. CDR3 nucleotide sequence: TGTGCCAGCAGCCAAGGGACAATGGACAGGGAAGGAGCTTTCTTT. Encoded protein: CASSQGTMDREGAFF.

This clone has just a few counts. V usage is TRBV28 and J usage is TRBJ2-1, with D maybe TRBD2 (6 bases). Germline CDR1 reads MDHEN; CDR2 reads SYDVKM. The CDR3 contains 14 residues. V lost 8 bases to trimming and J lost 8 bases, with 19 bases between them. CDR3 DNA: TGTGCCAGCGAACGGGGACTCCGAGGCTATGAGCAGTTCTTC. It translates to CASERGLRGYEQFF.

The sample holds a few counts of this clone. The rearrangement joins TRBV9 to TRBJ2-2; D is undetermined. The germline V and J ends were trimmed by 4 bases and 7 bases, with 5 bases remaining between them. The CDR3 contains 11 residues. Germline loops: CDR1 SGDLS, CDR2 YYNGEE. The CDR3 nucleotides read TGTGCCAGCAGCTCCGGCGGGGAGCTGTTTTTT. It translates to CASSSGGELFF. Complete variable domain (other parts from reference TRBV9 and TRBJ2-2): DSGVTQTPKHLITATGQRVTLRCSPRSGDLSVYWYQQSLDQGLQFLIQYYNGEERAKGNILERFSAQQFPDLHSELNLSSLELGDSALYFCASSSGGELFFGEGSRLTVL.

The chain couples TRBV6-6 to TRBJ2-5, with D perhaps TRBD1 (5 bases). Trimming cost V 0 bases and J 2 bases, with 13 bases left between them. The germline gives CDR1 MNHNY, CDR2 SVGAGI (reference sequence). The CDR3 is made up of 16 amino acids. The CDR3 sequence is CASSYSSTGPQETQYF. The DNA for the CDR3 is TGTGCCAGCAGTTACTCGAGTACAGGCCCACAAGAGACCCAGTACTTC.

The sample holds one count of this clone. The rearrangement links TRBV6-5 to TRBJ1-1; D possibly corresponds to TRBD1 (5 bases). In germline, CDR1 is MNHEY, CDR2 SVGAGI. Trimming removed 5 bases at V and 6 bases at J, with 19 bases between. This CDR3 region has 15 residues. The CDR3 nucleotides are TGTGCCAGCAGTAGCGGGGCTACCCGAGGGGCTGAAGCTTTCTTT. Amino acids: CASSSGATRGAEAFF.

The genes are TRBV7-8 and TRBJ1-5, with 8 bases that match TRBD1. The CDR3 runs 16 residues. Looked up from germline, CDR1 is SGHVS and CDR2 is FQNEAQ. V dropped 4 bases and J dropped 1; count of bases not matched to a gene: 6. CDR3 residues: CASSYYRGDSNQPQHF. Here the CDR3 DNA reads TGTGCCAGCAGCTATTACAGGGGGGACAGCAATCAGCCCCAGCATTTT. The full variable domain, completed using reference TRBV7-8 and TRBJ1-5, is GAGVSQSPRYKVAKRGQDVALRCDPISGHVSLFWYQQALGQGPEFLTYFQNEAQLDKSGLPSDRFFAERPEGSVSTLKIQRTQQEDSAVYLCASSYYRGDSNQPQHFGDGTRLSIL.

The chain has TRBV18 and TRBJ2-3, with a tentative D call TRBD2 (5 bases). V lost 0 bases, J lost 3 bases, and 7 bases lay in between. The CDR3 is 14 residues long. CDR1 is KGHSH and CDR2 is LQKENI in the germline V gene. CDR3 loop: CASSPPDWTDTQYF. For the CDR3, the DNA is TGTGCCAGCTCACCACCGGACTGGACAGATACGCAGTATTTT.

The CDR3 DNA is TGTGCCAGCAGTGAAGCTGAGGGAGTATACAATGAGCAGTTCTTC. This gives the protein CASSEAEGVYNEQFF. This chain joins TRBV2 and TRBJ2-1, with D maybe TRBD2 (5 bases). Trimming cost V 0 bases and J 4 bases, with 10 bases left between them. The CDR3 is made up of 15 amino acids. Germline V gives CDR1 SNHLY, CDR2 FYNNEI.

V is TRBV4-2 and J is TRBJ1-1; tentative D call: TRBD1 (5 bases). Trimming stripped 6 bases from V and 6 bases from J, with 11 bases between. The CDR3 extends over 12 amino acids. Germline-derived CDR1 and CDR2 are LGHNA and YNFKEQ. The CDR3 nucleotides read TGTGCCAGCAGTCGGGGGTCTTCTGAAGCTTTCTTT. It yields the protein CASSRGSSEAFF.

The chain couples TRBV10-3 to TRBJ2-7, with 8 positions matching TRBD2. Per germline, CDR1 ENHRY and CDR2 SYGVKD. CDR3 length: 13 residues. Germline trimming cut 0 bases from V and 6 bases from J; bases unmatched to any gene: 1. The CDR3 reads CAISESGRAEQYF. The CDR3 nucleotides are TGTGCCATCAGTGAGTCCGGGAGGGCCGAGCAGTACTTC.

The rearrangement links TRBV4-3 to TRBJ2-1; D gene unclear. CDR1 and CDR2 from the germline V gene are LGHNA and YSLEER. The CDR3 is made up of 15 amino acids. V was clipped by 0 bases and J by 5 bases, with 11 bases between them. CDR3 in DNA: TGCGCCAGCAGCCAAGAGTTGTGGAGTGACAATGAGCAGTTCTTC. It translates to CASSQELWSDNEQFF.

This clone came up a few times. The V and J genes are TRBV19 and TRBJ1-1; TRBD1 matches at 7 bases. Germline loops: CDR1 LNHDA, CDR2 SQIVND (reference sequence). The CDR3 runs to 16 residues. The V gene end was trimmed by 3 bases and the J gene end by 0 bases; junction bases not matched to a gene: 7. The CDR3 DNA reads TGTGCCAGTAGTATCGGACAGGACCGAATGAACACTGAAGCTTTCTTT. It translates to CASSIGQDRMNTEAFF.

The sample holds a few counts of this clone. The identical CDR3 is also encoded by other nucleotide sequences in the sample. The chain couples TRBV6-6 to TRBJ1-6, with 7 bases aligning to TRBD1. Unmatched junction bases numbered 10, after V lost 5 bases and J lost 9 bases. CDR1 and CDR2 from the germline V gene are MNHNY and SVGAGI (reference sequence). The CDR3 has 15 residues. The CDR3 here is CASSTPGQLTSPLHF. In DNA, the CDR3 is TGTGCCAGCAGTACGCCGGGACAGTTGACTTCACCCCTCCACTTT.

The chain uses TRBV5-5 and TRBJ1-2; 7 bases are shared with TRBD1. The CDR3 covers 17 residues. Germline CDR1 reads SGHKS; CDR2 reads YYEKEE (reference sequence). V lost 2 bases and J lost 1; bases outside the gene matches: 11. The CDR3 DNA is TGTGCCAGCAGCTTTCGTATTGACAGGGTCAGTAACTATGGCTACACCTTC. Amino acids: CASSFRIDRVSNYGYTF.

CDR3 region: CASTGGTGELFF. The CDR3 DNA reads as TGTGCCAGCACCGGCGGCACCGGGGAGCTGTTTTTT. This rearrangement joins TRBV6-5 to TRBJ2-2; D unclear. Germline V gene sequence: CDR1 MNHEY, CDR2 SVGAGI. The CDR3 totals 12 residues. The V and J ends lost 7 bases and 4 bases respectively, with 7 bases between them.

The chain uses TRBV9 and TRBJ1-2; TRBD1 is a possible D gene (6 bases). This CDR3 has 13 residues. CDR1 is SGDLS and CDR2 is YYNGEE in the germline V gene. V was shortened by 0 bases and J by 5 bases, with 8 bases between the two germline ends. CDR3: CASSVDREYGYTF. The CDR3 DNA is TGTGCCAGCAGCGTAGACAGGGAGTATGGCTACACCTTC. Drawing the rest from reference TRBV9 and TRBJ1-2, the complete variable domain is DSGVTQTPKHLITATGQRVTLRCSPRSGDLSVYWYQQSLDQGLQFLIQYYNGEERAKGNILERFSAQQFPDLHSELNLSSLELGDSALYFCASSVDREYGYTFGSGTRLTVV.

The V call is TRBV7-8, the J call TRBJ1-4, with D possibly being TRBD1 (5 bases). Trimming removed 2 bases at V and 2 bases at J, with 18 bases between. The germline V gene encodes CDR1 SGHVS and CDR2 FQNEAQ. CDR3 length equals 18 residues. CDR3 sequence: CASSLYRFQGRTNEKLFF. CDR3 DNA sequence: TGTGCCAGCAGCTTATATCGATTTCAGGGCCGGACTAATGAAAAACTGTTTTTT.

V usage is TRBV15 and J usage is TRBJ1-1, with D unresolved. The germline V and J ends were trimmed by 1 base and 7 bases, with 13 bases remaining between them. Germline V gene lookup returns CDR1 LNHNV and CDR2 YYDKDF (reference sequence). The CDR3 length is 14 residues. CDR3 sequence reads: CATSRGLVRSEAFF. Written as DNA, the CDR3 is TGTGCCACCAGCAGAGGATTAGTGAGGAGTGAAGCTTTCTTT.

The genes are TRBV10-3 and TRBJ1-4, with D perhaps TRBD1 (6 bases). The CDR3 is 13 residues long. Germline V gives CDR1 ENHRY, CDR2 SYGVKD. The V gene lost 6 bases and the J gene lost 5 bases, with 10 bases spanning the gap. This CDR3 reads CAIRDRPNEKLFF. The CDR3 nucleotides are TGTGCCATCAGGGACAGACCGAATGAAAAACTGTTTTTT.